This T cell receptor beta chain was identified in a study of blood T cell repertoires in COVID-19 (dated by TCRdb to 2018 to 2021). For the study in its entirety: Samples covering the acute and convalescent phases of COVID-19 were provided by collaborators in the United States, Italy and Spain. The material from the prospective study consisted of cDNA or gDNA derived from T cells, B-cell-depleted T cells, or PBMCs. Deeply sampled blood TCRbeta repertoires from subjects exposed to, actively infected with, or recovered from COVID-19 were included in the dataset. The repertoires were made available in a free public database intended to serve as a resource for research on the immune response to SARS-CoV-2. Samples were obtained from the ongoing ImmuneRACE study (first 160 participants) and from about 1,300 subjects provided by 6 global collaborators. Nearly every sample came with metadata listing a de-identified subject ID, COVID-19 status, age in years and sex. Where HLA class I and class II types were available, the types were taken from metadata supplied by the sample provider, not from assay-based typing.

The CDR3 goes from the cysteine to the phenylalanine over 13 residues. CDR3 DNA is the only sequence kept; it has 39 bases, read in frame from the first base. The junction carries 14 bases between V and J, which are trimmed by 6 bases and 5 bases respectively. Whole blood was collected in K2EDTA tubes by collaborating institutions according to the institutions' own protocols. For TCRbeta analysis, collaborators shipped samples in one of three forms: frozen whole blood, isolated PBMCs, or DNA extracted from either of those sample types. To note about this clone: Its antigen has not been determined. Base qualities are missing; no much larger clone stands one base away.

Here is what the overall study found, with its caveats: The amount of clinical and demographic metadata varied by source and participant and was provided uncurated.

TCRbeta CDR3 regions were amplified from genomic DNA using the immunoSEQ Assay, a bias-controlled multiplex PCR. The study's processing was this. Within the assay, amplification of reference gene primers was used to estimate how many nucleated cells each sample contained. Sequence reads were collapsed and filtered to measure the absolute abundance of every unique TCRbeta CDR3 rearrangement. For each sample, productive Simpson clonality was calculated as the square root of Simpson's diversity index across productive rearrangements. This is the immuneACCESS table as TCRdb keeps it, with only in-frame sequences that have V and J called. A part of the clones is gone; compared with another copy, unresolved V genes explain less than half, and the rest is unexplained. V and J calls and clone size are those listed in that table; D and trimming were worked out from the DNA. The sample records about 59,000 clones, about nine tenths of which are singletons. Around a sixth of the sample is in the top ten clones.

The source material was peripheral blood. This sequence originates from an elderly man with acute or convalescent COVID-19. In this chain, TRBV5-3 is recombined with TRBJ2-5, and possibly TRBD2, on 7 matching bases. TRBV5-3 is placed among ORFs of uncertain function. The CDR3 amino acid sequence is: CARTLGGGETQYF. The DNA is TGTGCCAGAACCCTGGGGGGGGGCGAGACCCAGTACTTC.